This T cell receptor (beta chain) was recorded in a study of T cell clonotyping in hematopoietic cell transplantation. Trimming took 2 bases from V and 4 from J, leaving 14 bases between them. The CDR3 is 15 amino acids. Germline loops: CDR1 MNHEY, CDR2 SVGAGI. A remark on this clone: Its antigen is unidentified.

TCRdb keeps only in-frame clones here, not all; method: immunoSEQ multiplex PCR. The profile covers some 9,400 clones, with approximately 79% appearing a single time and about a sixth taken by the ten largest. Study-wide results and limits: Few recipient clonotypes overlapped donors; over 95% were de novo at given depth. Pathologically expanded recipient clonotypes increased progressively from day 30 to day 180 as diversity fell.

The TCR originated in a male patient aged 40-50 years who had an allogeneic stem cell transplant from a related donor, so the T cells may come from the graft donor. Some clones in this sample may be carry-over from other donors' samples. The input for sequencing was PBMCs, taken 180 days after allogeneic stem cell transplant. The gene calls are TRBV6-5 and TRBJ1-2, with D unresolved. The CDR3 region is CASSYSPPGVYGYTF. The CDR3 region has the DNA TGTGCCAGCAGTTACAGCCCACCAGGAGTCTATGGCTACACCTTC.